This TCR beta chain was recorded in a study of OX40 agonist ivuxolimab in advanced cancers. Regarding the study in general: The costimulatory receptor OX40 (CD134) was targeted by ivuxolimab, a fully human IgG2 agonistic monoclonal antibody. Intravenous ivuxolimab was administered to patients every 2 weeks at six dose levels: 0.01, 0.1, 0.3, 1.5, 3 and 10 mg/kg. Of the roughly 52 patients in dose escalation, around 20 had hepatocellular carcinoma, some 15 had melanoma, 9 had renal cell carcinoma and 9 had head and neck cancer. In the dose-escalation cohort, around four fifths of patients were male, and the mean age was about 55 years, with a range of about 20 to 79. Patients were allowed to have had prior anti-PD-1, anti-PD-L1 or anti-CTLA-4 therapy, and 30% to 50% of the dose-escalation patients had previously received checkpoint inhibitors. Partial responses were achieved by three dose-escalation patients, of whom one had hepatocellular carcinoma and two had cutaneous melanoma. Peripheral TCRbeta sequencing aimed to test whether ivuxolimab altered TCR sequence diversity and caused clonal T-cell expansion. The paper covers the monotherapy dose-escalation part of the phase I ivuxolimab trial, which included N = 52 patients.

What the work shows at the level of the full study, not this receptor alone: Which antigens the clonally expanded peripheral T cells were specific for was not determined. After ivuxolimab, more expanded clones were found on average in CD8+ T cells than in CD4+ T cells. At doses of 0.1 to 3.0 mg/kg, clonal expansion of both CD4+ and CD8+ blood T cells was observed from baseline to week 6. Partial responders in the 0.1-3.0 mg/kg groups had among the lowest normalized peripheral clonal expansion, especially among CD8+ T cells. Low levels of normalized T-cell clonal expansion were also shown by some nonresponding patients.

The CDR3, from cysteine to phenylalanine, totals 19 residues. Only the CDR3 DNA is retained, 57 bases long and in frame from the first base. CDR1 and CDR2, per the germline V gene, are SGHTA and FQGNSA. V is reduced by 2 bases and J by 1 base, leaving a spacing of 18 bases between them. Genomic DNA was extracted from sorted cells for sequencing of the TCRbeta CDR3 region. The immunoSEQ Assay was used to sequence the TCRbeta CDR3 regions. Here the immuneACCESS table is served through TCRdb, limited to in-frame sequences with V and J called. Missing clones are a known gap in these copies; in checked studies unresolved V genes cover under half, and the rest lacks a known reason. The sample has some 98,000 clones on record, about 91% of them singletons. Together, the top ten hold 0.31% of the sample. The sample holds one count of this clone. There is no known antigen for this receptor. No per-base quality is available; no much larger clone lies one base away.

Patients with autoimmune disease history or receiving systemic immunosuppression were excluded from the trial. Peripheral blood for TCR sequencing was collected from all dose cohorts at baseline, on cycle 4 day 1, and on cycle 7 day 1. The samples were drawn from a first-in-human, open-label, multicenter phase I dose-escalation trial of ivuxolimab. Adults with locally advanced or metastatic melanoma, renal cell carcinoma, hepatocellular carcinoma or head and neck squamous cell carcinoma were enrolled in the trial. Before TCR sequencing, CD4+ T cells and CD8+ T cells from peripheral blood were sorted into separate populations.

The V gene is TRBV7-2 and the J gene is TRBJ2-6, and perhaps TRBD2 as D gene, on 7 matching bases. The clonotype comes from an adult with an advanced solid tumor such as melanoma, head and neck, liver or kidney cancer. The sequencing here drew on CD4+ or CD8+ T cells sorted from blood, taken in a trial of the OX40 agonist ivuxolimab. The DNA sequence is given as TGTGCCAGCAGCTTAAGAGTGGGGGCGGGAGAGTCTGGGGCCAACGTCCTGACTTTC. It encodes CASSLRVGAGESGANVLTF. Extended through the reference TRBV7-2 and TRBJ2-6 proteins, this CDR3 yields the full variable domain: GAGVSQSPSNKVTEKGKDVELRCDPISGHTALYWYRQSLGQGLEFLIYFQGNSAPDKSGLPSDRFSAERTGGSVSTLTIQRTQQEDSAVYLCASSLRVGAGESGANVLTFGAGSRLTVL.